Below, one T cell receptor (beta chain) is given with its context. This clonotype was seen many times. Its recognized antigen is unknown. Per-base quality was not reported, and no clone a single base away is much larger than it. The sample originates from a study of T cells in Graves' hyperthyroidism and ophthalmopathy (dated by TCRdb to about 2019). Describing the broader study: Peripheral blood samples were taken at initial diagnosis, before any treatment was given. Whether ophthalmopathy could be predicted prospectively was tested in an independent validation cohort made up of approximately 19 hyperthyroidism patients plus 17 patients who later progressed to ophthalmopathy. For training and testing, the 80 to 100 patients in the discovery cohort were randomly divided in a 7:3 ratio. After blood sampling, hyperthyroidism patients were treated with methimazole at a starting dose of 30 mg daily, and ophthalmopathy patients were treated with high-dose intravenous methylprednisolone. A discovery cohort of about 95 patients, about 40 with Graves' ophthalmopathy and fewer than 65 with stable Graves' hyperthyroidism, was used to find distinguishing TCR V-J signatures. In roughly six Graves' hyperthyroidism patients, the study also compared T-cell repertoires from thyroid tissue with T-cell repertoires from blood. According to the paper, TCR Vbeta CDR3 sequencing was carried out on about 140 peripheral blood samples, which came from over 40 ophthalmopathy, fewer than 80 hyperthyroidism and approximately 17 progressor patients. The study at large found these results: Sample size was not statistically predetermined, and investigators were not blinded to group allocation. Most expanded thyroid clonotypes (frequency above 0.001) were also detected in blood, a finding suggesting that blood repertoires may reflect thyroid immune responses. Ophthalmopathy was separated from stable hyperthyroidism by a 13 V-J signature model, with around 90% sensitivity and roughly 84% specificity obtained in cross-validation and 80%/75% obtained in testing. In validation, progression to ophthalmopathy was predicted by the model with around 70% sensitivity and 72.22% specificity, a median of approximately 6.5 months before onset.

The CDR3 measures 16 amino acids from cysteine to phenylalanine. The read is trimmed to its CDR3 DNA, 48 bases read in frame from base 1. V lost 5 bases and J lost 1 base, and the count of bases not matched to a germline gene is 7. Taken from the germline V gene, the CDR1 and CDR2 loops are MNHNS and SASEGT. Amplification of TCR beta CDR3 regions was carried out from RNA transcripts. A first-round RT-PCR of the TCR CDR3 used the HTBI primer set with the Qiagen OneStep RT-PCR kit. The libraries were constructed in a second round of multiplex PCR and then size-selected and purified. Paired-end sequencing of the libraries was performed with 100 bp reads on an Illumina HiSeq2000. The original pipeline was this. SOAPnuke was used to process the raw data, with reads discarded if the reads contained adapters or uncalled bases, had a mean Phred below 15, or lacked an exact constant-primer or identifier match. High-quality paired reads were merged with COPE v1.2.5, and unique nucleotide sequences were defined as clonotypes. MiTCR v1.1 was used to align the clonotypes against IMGT TRBV, TRBD and TRBJ reference segments. Only V-J combinations with frequency above 0.0001, covering approximately 99% of repertoires, were analysed. A TCS score was defined as the ratio of F50 (clonal expansion) to E x V (chaos), with BLOSUM62-based TCRdist applied between CDR3 peptides within each V-J. Welch's t-statistics and random forest reduced approximately 520 V-J features to 10 to 15, which were used in a naive Bayes classifier (R e1071). TCRdb trimmed the raw reads at Q25, called clones with MiXCR and kept productive beta chains. Each entry merges the rows of one CDR3 protein and shows their most common DNA and genes. It is TCRdb's table, rather than the study itself, that gives the V and J calls and clone size. Across this sample there are around 600,000 distinct CDR3 sequences, with less than 20% seen only once. Jointly, the top ten make up 7.3% of the sample.

Stable Graves' hyperthyroidism was defined as no progression to ophthalmopathy during 18 months of follow-up. Hyperthyroidism patients were newly diagnosed, with disease duration under 2 months, and aged 18 to 65 years. The study excluded patients with uncontrolled infections, other autoimmune diseases, pregnancy or lactation. Diagnoses were established on the basis of clinical symptoms, serum thyroxine and TRAb, thyroid ultrasound, and orbital computed tomography. PBMCs were separated from roughly 10 ml of fresh peripheral blood using Ficoll-Paque density gradient centrifugation. Trizol reagent was used to extract total RNA, and RNA quality was then checked on an Agilent 2100 Bioanalyzer.

Sequences were obtained from blood. This receptor was identified in a woman aged 30 to 39 with Graves' hyperthyroidism. The chain was built from TRBV6-1 and TRBJ1-3; TRBD1 fits 8 bases in the junction. CDR3 reads: CASSLSGGRSGNTIYF. The DNA sequence is TGTGCCAGCAGTCTCTCAGGGGGCAGGTCTGGAAACACCATATATTTT.